This T cell receptor (beta chain) came from a study of cytomegalovirus exposure and HLA in healthy donors. General study findings and limits: Later examination showed HLA-associated TCR beta chains had greater clonal expansion than equally common others. The study had only CMV serostatus as immune exposure information.

A remark on this clone: The antigen remains unidentified.

The study ran its PCR with 60 Vbeta and 13 Jbeta primers. The data were produced by immunoSEQ multiplex PCR, yet TCRdb's version contains in-frame clones alone and is incomplete. The data hold about 98,000 clones, with around 75% observed a single time. Though nominally healthy at sampling, donors likely had unrecorded immune exposures. The CDR3 is 15 residues long. Germline V lookup: CDR1 PRHDT, CDR2 FYEKMQ (reference sequence). The J segment lost 4 bases and the V segment lost 4 bases, leaving 7 bases of the junction unmatched. Material for sequencing was PBMCs. The clonotype was recovered from a man between 18 and 35 years old in good health and CMV-seropositive. This sequence joins TRBV13 and TRBJ2-3, with 8 bases fitting TRBD1. The CDR3 bases are TGTGCCAGCAGCTCCCCGGACAGGGAAGCAGATACGCAGTATTTT. It yields the protein CASSSPDREADTQYF.